The clone carrying this T cell receptor beta chain showed up many times. Its antigen is unknown. Single TCR cDNA molecules each had their own unique molecular identifier. TCRdb recomputed calls from the 5' RACE reads with MiXCR, one row per CDR3 protein. The sample lists about 2,100 distinct CDR3 sequences, approximately 8.4% occurring once. The record originates from a study of spatial heterogeneity in lung cancer. Study-wide context: A T cell module score from matched bulk RNA-seq correlated strongly with TCR transcript counts in tumor regions.

Per the germline V gene, CDR1 is SGHNT and CDR2 is YYREEE (reference sequence). The CDR3 sequence is 17 residues long. The V end lost 2 bases, the J end lost 1 base, and 18 bases lay between the germline ends. Broader study findings: Approximately 7.1% of tumor T cells for alpha chains and 12% to 15% for beta chains were estimated to be covered. Tumoral mutation counts were tracked by counts of expanded intratumoral alpha and beta TCRs.

The time point denotes: sample taken at primary tumor resection. Unsorted whole RNA of tumor, nontumor lung or frozen PBMC was sequenced. The TCR comes from a male donor with early-stage non-small cell lung cancer. Sample: lung tumor tissue, taken at surgery. This chain uses TRBV5-4 with TRBJ2-5; D tentatively reads TRBD1 or TRBD2 (6 bases each). CDR3 nucleotide sequence: TGTGCCAGCAGCTTTGGGGGGCCACTCACCCCCCAAGAGACCCAGTACTTC. Amino acids: CASSFGGPLTPQETQYF.